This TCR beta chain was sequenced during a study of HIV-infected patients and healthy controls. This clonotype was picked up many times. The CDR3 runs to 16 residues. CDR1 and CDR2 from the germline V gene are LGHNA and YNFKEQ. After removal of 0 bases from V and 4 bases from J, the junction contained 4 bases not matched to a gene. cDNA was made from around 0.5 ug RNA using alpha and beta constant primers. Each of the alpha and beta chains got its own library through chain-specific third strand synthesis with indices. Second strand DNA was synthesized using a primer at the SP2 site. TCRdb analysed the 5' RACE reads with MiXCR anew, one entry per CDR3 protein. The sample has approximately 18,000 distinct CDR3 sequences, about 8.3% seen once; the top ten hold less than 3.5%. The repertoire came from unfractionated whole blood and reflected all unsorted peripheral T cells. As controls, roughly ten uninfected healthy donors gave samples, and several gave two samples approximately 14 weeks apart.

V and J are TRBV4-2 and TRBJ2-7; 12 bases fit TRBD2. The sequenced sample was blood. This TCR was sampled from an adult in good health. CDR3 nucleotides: TGTGCCAGCAGCCAAGATGAGACTAGCGGGAGTTACGAGCAGTACTTC. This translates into CASSQDETSGSYEQYF.